A selection of T cell receptor beta chains follows, all from one sample in a study of control samples from healthy donors and cancer patients. Generated by immunoSEQ multiplex PCR, the TCRdb table keeps only in-frame clones and is missing some. The sample has approximately 150,000 clones; under 95% are singletons. Material: blood. The receptors here all came from a man younger than 35 in good health. The CDR3 runs from the conserved cysteine through the conserved F or W. Fields, in order: D gene, V gene, J gene, clone size, CDR3 protein, CDR3 DNA. A D gene is named only where the DNA matches it firmly. Clone sizes are given selectively: once, few, many, or a class where the clone is expanded.

NA	TRBV7-9	TRBJ1-2	NA	CASNKGPKYGYTF	TGTGCCAGCAACAAGGGCCCGAAGTATGGCTACACCTTC
NA	TRBV6-6	TRBJ1-4	NA	CASSTDGPTNEKLFF	TGTGCCAGCAGTACCGATGGGCCAACTAATGAAAAACTGTTTTTT
TRBD2	TRBV27	TRBJ2-5	NA	CASRRGGIETQYF	TGTGCCAGCAGGCGGGGAGGGATCGAGACCCAGTACTTC
TRBD1	TRBV27	TRBJ1-1	NA	CASSLRGLMDTEAFF	TGTGCCAGCAGTTTAAGGGGGCTAATGGACACTGAAGCTTTCTTT
NA	TRBV14	TRBJ1-3	few	CASSQYLSGNTIYF	TGTGCCAGCAGCCAATATCTCTCTGGAAACACCATATATTTT
TRBD1	TRBV6-5	TRBJ2-3	NA	CASSPGQVADTQYF	TGTGCCAGCAGTCCCGGACAGGTGGCAGATACGCAGTATTTT
TRBD1	TRBV9	TRBJ2-7	NA	CASSIGTEVHEQYF	TGTGCCAGCAGCATCGGGACAGAGGTCCACGAGCAGTACTTC
NA	TRBV5-4	TRBJ1-1	few	CASSKDSSAFF	TGTGCCAGCAGCAAGGACAGTTCGGCTTTCTTT
TRBD1	TRBV19	TRBJ1-2	NA	CASSTTDREDYGYTF	TGTGCCAGTAGTACAACCGACAGGGAGGACTATGGCTACACCTTC
NA	TRBV7-2	TRBJ1-1	NA	CASSLHHLNTEAFF	TGTGCCAGCAGCTTACACCACCTGAACACTGAAGCTTTCTTT
NA	TRBV3-1/TRBV3-2	TRBJ1-1	NA	CASSPGGLLAEAFF	TGTGCCAGCAGCCCTGGGGGGCTTCTGGCTGAAGCTTTCTTT
NA	TRBV9	TRBJ2-1	NA	CASSVAWRSSYNEQFF	TGTGCCAGCAGCGTAGCTTGGAGATCCTCCTACAATGAGCAGTTCTTC
TRBD2	TRBV5-1	TRBJ2-3	NA	CASSFSGGRDTQYF	TGCGCCAGCAGCTTTAGCGGGGGGAGAGATACGCAGTATTTT
NA	TRBV5-5	TRBJ2-1	NA	CASNPGEIVYNEQFF	TGTGCCAGCAACCCGGGGGAGATAGTCTACAATGAGCAGTTCTTC
NA	TRBV27	TRBJ2-3	NA	CASSLPPPNPSTDTQYF	TGTGCCAGCAGTTTACCCCCCCCGAACCCTAGCACAGATACGCAGTATTTT
TRBD1	TRBV10-3	TRBJ2-2	NA	CAISRWGQGPNTGELFF	TGTGCCATCAGTCGGTGGGGACAGGGGCCCAACACCGGGGAGCTGTTTTTT
TRBD1	TRBV18	TRBJ1-2	once	CASSSGQGSANYGYTF	TGTGCCAGCTCATCGGGACAGGGGTCGGCTAACTATGGCTACACCTTC
NA	TRBV11-2	TRBJ1-2	NA	CASSQGAGDGYTF	TGTGCCAGCAGCCAAGGGGCAGGGGATGGCTACACCTTC
NA	TRBV7-9	TRBJ2-1	NA	CASSLTAAYNEQFF	TGTGCCAGCAGCTTAACAGCAGCTTACAATGAGCAGTTCTTC
TRBD1	TRBV29-1	TRBJ1-1	NA	CSVDRDSEAFF	TGCAGCGTTGACAGGGACAGTGAAGCTTTCTTT
NA	TRBV7-2	TRBJ1-1	once	CASSLRANTEAFF	TGTGCCAGCAGCTTAAGAGCGAACACTGAAGCTTTCTTT
NA	TRBV6-5	TRBJ1-4	few	CASSPRGRNEKLFF	TGTGCCAGCAGCCCCAGGGGCCGTAATGAAAAACTGTTTTTT
TRBD2	TRBV7-3	TRBJ2-1	NA	CASSSQPSGNEQFF	TGTGCCAGCAGCTCCCAGCCTAGCGGCAATGAGCAGTTCTTC
NA	TRBV27	TRBJ1-5	NA	CASSPTVSQPQHF	TGTGCCAGCAGTCCGACAGTGAGTCAGCCCCAGCATTTT